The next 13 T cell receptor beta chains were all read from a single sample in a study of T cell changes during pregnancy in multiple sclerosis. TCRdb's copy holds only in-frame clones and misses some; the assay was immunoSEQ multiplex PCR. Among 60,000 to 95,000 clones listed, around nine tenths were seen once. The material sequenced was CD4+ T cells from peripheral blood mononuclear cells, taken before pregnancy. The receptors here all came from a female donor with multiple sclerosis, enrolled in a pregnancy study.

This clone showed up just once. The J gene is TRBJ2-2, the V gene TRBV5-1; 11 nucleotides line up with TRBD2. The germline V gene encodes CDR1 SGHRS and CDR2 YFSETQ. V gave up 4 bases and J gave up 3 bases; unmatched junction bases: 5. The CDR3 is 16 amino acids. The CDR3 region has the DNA TGCGCCAGCAGCGTTAGCGGGAGGGCCTACACCGGGGAGCTGTTTTTT. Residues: CASSVSGRAYTGELFF.

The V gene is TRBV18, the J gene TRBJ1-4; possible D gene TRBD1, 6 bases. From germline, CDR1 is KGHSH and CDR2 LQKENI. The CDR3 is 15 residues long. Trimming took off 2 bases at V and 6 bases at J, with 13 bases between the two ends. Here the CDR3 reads CASSPTGFGDEKLFF. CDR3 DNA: TGTGCCAGCTCACCAACAGGGTTCGGCGATGAAAAACTGTTTTTT.

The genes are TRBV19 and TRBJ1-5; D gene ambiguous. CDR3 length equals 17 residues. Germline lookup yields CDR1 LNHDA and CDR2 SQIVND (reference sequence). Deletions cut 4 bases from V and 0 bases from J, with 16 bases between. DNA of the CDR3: TGTGCCAGTAGTACAGTATCCCCCGTTTATAGCAATCAGCCCCAGCATTTT. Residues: CASSTVSPVYSNQPQHF.

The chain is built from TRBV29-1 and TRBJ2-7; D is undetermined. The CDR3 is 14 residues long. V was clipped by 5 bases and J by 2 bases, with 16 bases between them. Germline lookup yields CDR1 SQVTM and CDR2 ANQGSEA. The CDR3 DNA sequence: TGCAGCGTTTCCCAGTCAACGACACCCTACGAGCAGTACTTC. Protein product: CSVSQSTTPYEQYF.

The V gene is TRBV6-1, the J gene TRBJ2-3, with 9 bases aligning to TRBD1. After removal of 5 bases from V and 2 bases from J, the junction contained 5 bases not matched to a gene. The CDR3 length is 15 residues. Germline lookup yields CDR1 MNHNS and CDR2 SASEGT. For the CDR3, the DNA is TGTGCCAGCAGTATACGACAGGGGGACACAGATACGCAGTATTTT. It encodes CASSIRQGDTDTQYF.

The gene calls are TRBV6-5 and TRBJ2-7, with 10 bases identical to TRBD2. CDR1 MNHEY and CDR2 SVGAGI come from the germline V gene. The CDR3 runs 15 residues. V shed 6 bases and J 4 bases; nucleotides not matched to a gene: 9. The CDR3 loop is CASSPSGRGKYEQYF. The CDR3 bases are TGTGCCAGCAGCCCCAGCGGGAGGGGAAAGTACGAGCAGTACTTC.

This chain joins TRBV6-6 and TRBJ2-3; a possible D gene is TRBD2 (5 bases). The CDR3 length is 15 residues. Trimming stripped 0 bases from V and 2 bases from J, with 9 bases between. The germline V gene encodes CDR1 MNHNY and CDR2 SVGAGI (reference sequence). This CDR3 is CASSYSPGTTDTQYF. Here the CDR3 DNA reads TGTGCCAGCAGTTACTCACCGGGAACCACAGATACGCAGTATTTT.

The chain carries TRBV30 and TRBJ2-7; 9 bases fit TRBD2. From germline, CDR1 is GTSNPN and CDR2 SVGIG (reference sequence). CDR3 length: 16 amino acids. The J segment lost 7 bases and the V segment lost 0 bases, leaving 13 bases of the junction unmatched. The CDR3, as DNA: TGTGCCTGGAGTGTACTCGGGGTAGCGGGAGAAGGAGAGCAGTACTTC. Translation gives CAWSVLGVAGEGEQYF. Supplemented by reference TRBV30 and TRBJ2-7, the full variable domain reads SQTIHQWPATLVQPVGSPLSLECTVEGTSNPNLYWYRQAAGRGLQLLFYSVGIGQISSEVPQNLSASRPQDRQFILSSKKLLLSDSGFYLCAWSVLGVAGEGEQYFGPGTRLTVT.

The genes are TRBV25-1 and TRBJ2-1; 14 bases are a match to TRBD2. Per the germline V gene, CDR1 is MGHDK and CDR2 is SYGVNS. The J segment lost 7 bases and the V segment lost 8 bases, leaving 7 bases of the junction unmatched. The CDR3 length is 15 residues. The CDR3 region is CASALGTSGRNEQFF. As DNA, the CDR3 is TGTGCCAGCGCCCTCGGGACTAGCGGGAGAAATGAGCAGTTCTTC.

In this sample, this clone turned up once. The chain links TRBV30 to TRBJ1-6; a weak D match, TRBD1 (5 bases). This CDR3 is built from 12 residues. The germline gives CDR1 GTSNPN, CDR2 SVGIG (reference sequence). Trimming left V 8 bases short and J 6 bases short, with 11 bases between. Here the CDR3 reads CALSQGNSPLHF. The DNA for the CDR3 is TGTGCCCTAAGTCAGGGTAATTCACCCCTCCACTTT.

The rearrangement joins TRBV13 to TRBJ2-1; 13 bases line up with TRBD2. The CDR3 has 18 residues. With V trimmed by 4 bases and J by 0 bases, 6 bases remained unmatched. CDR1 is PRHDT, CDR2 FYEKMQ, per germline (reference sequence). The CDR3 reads CASSSGLAGHSSYNEQFF. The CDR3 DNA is TGTGCCAGCAGCTCGGGACTAGCGGGGCATAGCTCCTACAATGAGCAGTTCTTC.

In DNA form, the CDR3 reads TGTGCCAGCAGCTTAGAGGCGGGGGGGTTCTACAATGAGCAGTTCTTC. Protein product: CASSLEAGGFYNEQFF. The chain is built from TRBV7-9 and TRBJ2-1; 9 bases map to TRBD2. CDR1 and CDR2 from the germline V gene are SEHNR and FQNEAQ (reference sequence). CDR3 length: 16 residues. V dropped 1 base and J dropped 3; count of bases not matched to a gene: 4.

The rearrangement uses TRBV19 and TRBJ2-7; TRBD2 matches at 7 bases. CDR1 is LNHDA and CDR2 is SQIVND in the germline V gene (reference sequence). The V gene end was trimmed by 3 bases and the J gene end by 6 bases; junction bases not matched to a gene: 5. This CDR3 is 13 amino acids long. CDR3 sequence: CASSMTSWGEQYF. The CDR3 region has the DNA TGTGCCAGTAGTATGACTAGCTGGGGCGAGCAGTACTTC.